This entry is about one TCR beta chain. Its matching antigen is unknown. Germline assignment: CDR1 SEHNR and CDR2 FQNEAQ (reference sequence). V was pared by 5 bases and J by 4 bases, with 17 bases between. This CDR3 has 15 amino acids. The sample belongs to a study of identical twins' blood T cells. Study-wide findings and caveats: Shared CDR3 clonotype counts tracked mainly the product of cloneset sizes. Each donor's most abundant TCRbeta clonotypes shared more CDR3 sequences with her twin than unrelated donors. V gene usage reportedly matched far better within twin pairs than unrelated donors.

TCR cDNA libraries were made from RNA using a previously described, modified protocol. TCRdb re-derived calls from the 5' RACE reads in MiXCR, one entry per CDR3 protein. The sample has a few hundred thousand distinct CDR3 sequences; roughly 30% are singletons. Sequenced: PBMCs. The receptor was derived from a woman aged 18-49 years in good health. This sequence joins TRBV7-9 and TRBJ1-2; D call uncertain. The CDR3 coding sequence is TGTGCCAGCAGCCCCCCCGCCGGACGGATCTATGGCTACACCTTC. Protein: CASSPPAGRIYGYTF.